A single sample gave rise to the 8 T cell receptor beta chains below, sequenced in a study of siplizumab effects on memory and regulatory T cells. Assay used: immunoSEQ multiplex PCR; TCRdb lists only in-frame clones, some missing. Of 90,000 to 120,000 clones in the sample, about 90% were seen once. The sequencing sample was made of Tregs sorted from blood. The receptors were gathered from a human donor in good health.

The V and J genes are TRBV4-2 and TRBJ2-5; 11 positions match TRBD2. The V segment lost 4 bases and the J segment 0 bases; nucleotides outside the gene matches: 4. The CDR3 runs 16 residues. Germline values: CDR1 LGHNA, CDR2 YNFKEQ. CDR3 nucleotide sequence: TGTGCCAGCAGCCCCCGGGGACTAGCGGACCAAGAGACCCAGTACTTC. This encodes CASSPRGLADQETQYF.

The V gene is TRBV28, the J gene TRBJ2-7; 9 bases are a match to TRBD1. Trimming at V came to 7 bases and at J to 4 bases, leaving 5 bases not matched to a gene. The CDR3 length is 13 residues. CDR1 is MDHEN and CDR2 is SYDVKM in the germline V gene. The CDR3 nucleotides read TGTGCCAGCAAAGGGACAGGGTTTTACGAGCAGTACTTC. It yields the protein CASKGTGFYEQYF.

V is TRBV5-1 and J is TRBJ1-3, with no clear D. There are 15 residues in the CDR3. With 0 bases removed from V and 7 bases from J, the gap between germline ends came to 14 bases. CDR1 is SGHRS and CDR2 is YFSETQ in the germline V gene. The CDR3 sequence is CASSLGTVGDNTIYF. For the CDR3, the DNA is TGCGCCAGCAGCTTGGGGACCGTCGGGGATAACACCATATATTTT.

The genes are TRBV27 and TRBJ1-5; D call uncertain. The CDR3 is 17 residues long. Germline V gene data show CDR1 as MNHEY and CDR2 as SMNVEV (reference sequence). V was cut by 3 bases and J by 2 bases, with 17 bases left in between. The DNA for the CDR3 is TGTGCCAGCAGTTTCATTGCGTCGGTTGGGGGCAATCAGCCCCAGCATTTT. Its protein product is CASSFIASVGGNQPQHF.

The chain carries TRBV13 and TRBJ1-2, with D unclear. Germline values: CDR1 PRHDT, CDR2 FYEKMQ (reference sequence). V lost 2 bases to trimming and J lost 4 bases, with 14 bases between them. CDR3 size: 15 residues. The DNA of the CDR3 is TGTGCCAGCAGCTTACAAGTCGGACGGATCTATGGCTACACCTTC. Residues: CASSLQVGRIYGYTF.

In its sample, this clone was seen once. The chain couples TRBV6-1 to TRBJ2-7; no clear D gene. Germline V CDR1 and CDR2: MNHNS, SASEGT. With 5 bases removed from V and 10 bases from J, the gap between germline ends came to 12 bases. The CDR3 runs 11 residues. The CDR3 nucleotides read TGTGCCAGCAGTACTGGGGTTCGTCAGTACTTC. This codes for CASSTGVRQYF.

This clone occurred a few times. The J gene is TRBJ2-1, the V gene TRBV6-1, with D tentatively TRBD2 (5 bases). Germline CDR1 and CDR2: MNHNS and SASEGT. The V and J ends lost 6 bases and 0 bases respectively, with 21 bases between them. The CDR3 is 18 amino acids. The CDR3 reads CASRETIVWLASYNEQFF. The CDR3 nucleotides read TGTGCCAGCAGAGAAACTATTGTGTGGCTAGCCTCCTACAATGAGCAGTTCTTC.

This clone was seen only a few times. CDR3 protein: CASSQDFGLAGAVVDTQYF. DNA for the CDR3: TGTGCCAGCAGCCAAGATTTCGGACTAGCGGGAGCGGTGGTAGATACGCAGTATTTT. The chain links TRBV4-2 to TRBJ2-3; 13 bases are a match to TRBD2. Trimming cost V 0 bases and J 5 bases; bases outside gene matches: 11. Germline values: CDR1 LGHNA, CDR2 YNFKEQ. The CDR3 spans 19 residues.